The rows below give T cell receptor beta chains drawn from one sample of a study of blood T cell repertoires in COVID-19. Clones were sequenced by immunoSEQ multiplex PCR, and TCRdb holds only the in-frame ones, with some missing. This sample has roughly 80,000 clones, with under 90% found just once. The sequencing input was peripheral blood. These receptor sequences come from a woman aged 70 to 79 with acute or convalescent COVID-19. Each CDR3 is given with its conserved first and last residue. A D gene is named only where the DNA matches it firmly. The size field is filled for only some rows; it gives once, few, many or a size class.

j_call | clone_size | d_call | v_call | cdr3_aa | cdr3_nt
TRBJ1-5 | - | - | TRBV28 | CASSLSRGNPPQHF | TGTGCCAGCAGTTTGAGCAGGGGCAATCCGCCCCAGCATTTT
TRBJ2-1 | once | TRBD1 | TRBV11-2 | CASSIRTGVDNNEQFF | TGTGCCAGCAGCATTCGGACAGGGGTCGATAACAATGAGCAGTTCTTC
TRBJ2-3 | - | TRBD2 | TRBV5-1 | CASSLVLAGSTDTQYF | TGCGCCAGCAGCTTGGTGCTAGCGGGGTCCACAGATACGCAGTATTTT
TRBJ1-2 | - | TRBD1 | TRBV5-4 | CASSFGQGVNGYTF | TGTGCCAGCAGCTTCGGACAGGGGGTAAATGGCTACACCTTC
TRBJ1-5 | - | TRBD1 | TRBV27 | CASSLVGTGRFSNQPQHF | TGTGCCAGCAGTTTAGTGGGGACAGGGAGGTTTAGCAATCAGCCCCAGCATTTT
TRBJ2-1 | - | TRBD1 | TRBV14 | CASSDRRGLREQFF | TGTGCCAGCAGCGACCGCAGGGGGCTTCGTGAGCAGTTCTTC
TRBJ1-5 | few | TRBD1 | TRBV19 | CASSIGRGQGGGQPQHF | TGTGCCAGTAGTATTGGAAGGGGACAGGGCGGTGGTCAGCCCCAGCATTTT
TRBJ1-2 | once | - | TRBV28 | CASSLSGQLSNYGYTF | TGTGCCAGCAGTTTATCAGGACAGCTATCTAACTATGGCTACACCTTC
TRBJ1-2 | - | TRBD1 | TRBV18 | CASSPDRVAGYTF | TGTGCCAGCTCACCCGACAGGGTGGCTGGCTACACCTTC
TRBJ2-1 | - | TRBD2 | TRBV14 | CASSQGTSGRARDNEQFF | TGTGCCAGCAGCCAAGGAACTAGCGGGAGGGCCCGGGACAATGAGCAGTTCTTC
TRBJ1-6 | - | TRBD1 | TRBV5-4 | CASSWGGQGNSPLHF | TGTGCCAGCAGCTGGGGGGGACAGGGAAATTCACCCCTCCACTTT
TRBJ1-2 | - | - | TRBV19 | CASREQIMGYTF | TGTGCCAGTAGGGAGCAGATTATGGGCTACACCTTC
TRBJ2-1 | - | TRBD2 | TRBV7-9 | CASSSGLVAVNEQFF | TGTGCCAGCAGCTCGGGACTAGTTGCAGTGAATGAGCAGTTCTTC
TRBJ2-3 | - | TRBD2 | TRBV7-9 | CASGGLAGAFSTDTQYF | TGTGCCAGCGGCGGACTAGCGGGGGCCTTTAGCACAGATACGCAGTATTTT
TRBJ2-2 | - | - | TRBV24-1 | CATSGQGTNTGELFF | TGTGCCACCAGTGGTCAGGGCACGAACACCGGGGAGCTGTTTTTT
TRBJ1-2 | - | TRBD1 | TRBV24-1 | CATSDSRQGAYGYTF | TGTGCCACCAGTGATTCGCGACAGGGAGCCTATGGCTACACCTTC
TRBJ1-1 | - | TRBD1 | TRBV5-1 | CASSPSTGGGMNTEAFF | TGCGCCAGCAGCCCATCTACAGGGGGCGGAATGAACACTGAAGCTTTCTTT
TRBJ2-1 | - | TRBD1 | TRBV18 | CASSPRKGQGLIEQFF | TGTGCCAGCTCACCACGGAAGGGACAGGGATTGATTGAGCAGTTCTTC
TRBJ1-2 | - | - | TRBV25-1 | CASSRNTDGGSGYTF | TGTGCCAGCTCGCGCAACACGGACGGGGGATCCGGCTACACCTTC
TRBJ1-1 | once | - | TRBV28 | CASSFLRDLNTEAFF | TGTGCCAGCAGTTTCCTCCGGGACTTGAACACTGAAGCTTTCTTT
TRBJ2-3 | - | - | TRBV10-3 | CAISELGAGTDTQYF | TGTGCCATCAGTGAGTTGGGGGCCGGCACAGATACGCAGTATTTT
TRBJ1-6 | - | - | TRBV6-4 | CAAKGDEDNSPLHF | TGTGCCGCCAAGGGGGATGAGGATAATTCACCCCTCCACTTT
TRBJ2-2 | - | TRBD2 | TRBV19 | CASSIDVWRGGYAGELFF | TGTGCCAGTAGTATAGACGTTTGGCGGGGGGGATATGCCGGGGAGCTGTTTTTT
TRBJ2-1 | - | TRBD1 | TRBV5-5 | CASSVTGGTRYEQFF | TGTGCCAGCAGCGTAACAGGGGGGACAAGGTATGAGCAGTTCTTC
TRBJ2-2 | few | TRBD2 | TRBV7-9 | CASSPRGRAGERSGELFF | TGTGCCAGCAGCCCTCGGGGGAGGGCGGGAGAGAGATCCGGGGAGCTGTTTTTT
TRBJ1-1 | - | - | TRBV10-3 | CAISEPPLDSLWAEAFF | TGTGCCATCAGTGAGCCTCCTTTGGACAGTCTTTGGGCTGAAGCTTTCTTT
TRBJ1-3 | - | - | TRBV18 | CASSLTQGLSGNTIYF | TGTGCCAGCTCACTCACGCAGGGACTCTCTGGAAACACCATATATTTT
TRBJ1-2 | - | - | TRBV7-2 | CASSLAPLSGGYTF | TGTGCCAGCAGCTTAGCGCCTCTTTCAGGGGGCTACACCTTC
TRBJ2-1 | - | TRBD2 | TRBV5-1 | CASSLVSGLGRNEQFF | TGCGCCAGCAGCTTGGTTAGCGGGCTCGGGAGGAATGAGCAGTTCTTC
TRBJ2-5 | - | TRBD2 | TRBV20-1 | CSASEVGGPERETQYF | TGCAGTGCTAGTGAGGTGGGAGGGCCGGAGAGAGAGACCCAGTACTTC
TRBJ2-5 | - | - | TRBV19 | CASADRNQETQYF | TGTGCCAGTGCTGACAGGAACCAAGAGACCCAGTACTTC
TRBJ1-5 | - | TRBD1 | TRBV24-1 | CATSSGTEAQPQHF | TGTGCCACCAGTTCAGGGACAGAGGCTCAGCCCCAGCATTTT
TRBJ2-2 | - | - | TRBV6-5 | CASSPRGTGELFF | TGTGCCAGCAGCCCCCGCGGAACCGGGGAGCTGTTTTTT
TRBJ2-4 | - | TRBD1 | TRBV19 | CASTDSDRGILAKNIQYF | TGTGCCAGTACCGACTCGGACAGGGGGATATTAGCCAAAAACATTCAGTACTTC
TRBJ2-5 | - | TRBD2 | TRBV18 | CATPGVAGIGNTQYF | TGTGCCACCCCGGGGGTAGCGGGGATTGGGAACACCCAGTACTTC
TRBJ2-1 | - | - | TRBV7-2 | CASSSPGVWNEQFF | TGTGCCAGCAGCTCCCCGGGAGTCTGGAATGAGCAGTTCTTC
TRBJ2-1 | once | TRBD2 | TRBV2 | CASSSAGGPENEQFF | TGTGCCAGCAGTTCGGCGGGGGGGCCGGAAAATGAGCAGTTCTTC
TRBJ2-3 | - | TRBD1 | TRBV5-1 | CASSFGTGNLGTDTQYF | TGCGCCAGCAGCTTCGGGACAGGGAATCTGGGCACAGATACGCAGTATTTT
TRBJ1-2 | - | - | TRBV28 | CASSLGGAAPNYGYTF | TGTGCCAGCAGTTTAGGGGGGGCAGCACCTAACTATGGCTACACCTTC
TRBJ2-1 | once | TRBD2 | TRBV18 | CASSTPAGTSGGGERNEQFF | TGTGCCAGCTCAACCCCCGCCGGGACTAGCGGGGGGGGAGAGAGGAATGAGCAGTTCTTC
TRBJ1-1 | - | - | TRBV28 | CASLRGYTEAFF | TGTGCCAGCCTCAGGGGTTACACTGAAGCTTTCTTT
TRBJ2-1 | - | TRBD2 | TRBV19 | CASSWTSGGADEQFF | TGTGCCAGTAGTTGGACTAGCGGGGGGGCCGATGAGCAGTTCTTC
TRBJ2-5 | - | TRBD1 | TRBV19 | CASMGTGQQETQYF | TGTGCCAGTATGGGGACAGGTCAACAAGAGACCCAGTACTTC
TRBJ2-1 | - | TRBD2 | TRBV29-1 | CSVGRLAGGQTSYNEQFF | TGCAGCGTGGGGAGACTAGCGGGGGGGCAAACTTCGTACAATGAGCAGTTCTTC
TRBJ2-3 | - | TRBD2 | TRBV7-2 | CASSLAPTSGLNTDTQYF | TGTGCCAGCAGCTTAGCCCCGACTAGCGGGTTGAACACAGATACGCAGTATTTT
TRBJ2-3 | once | - | TRBV4-3 | CASSQDSGGSTDTQYF | TGCGCCAGCAGCCAAGATTCTGGAGGGAGCACAGATACGCAGTATTTT
TRBJ2-5 | - | TRBD2 | TRBV7-2 | CASSNPGLAGPRTQYF | TGTGCCAGCAGCAACCCCGGCCTAGCGGGTCCCAGGACCCAGTACTTC
TRBJ1-5 | - | - | TRBV19 | CASSIGGFQPQHF | TGTGCCAGTAGTATAGGAGGGTTTCAGCCCCAGCATTTT
TRBJ2-5 | - | - | TRBV5-1 | CASSFRETQYF | TGCGCCAGCAGCTTCAGGGAGACCCAGTACTTC
TRBJ2-1 | - | TRBD2 | TRBV2 | CASRLALREGYNEQFF | TGTGCCAGCAGACTAGCCCTGAGGGAGGGCTACAATGAGCAGTTCTTC
TRBJ1-2 | - | TRBD1 | TRBV6-5 | CASRSGTGALGGYTF | TGTGCCAGCAGGTCCGGGACAGGGGCCCTAGGGGGCTACACCTTC
TRBJ1-2 | - | TRBD1 | TRBV10-3 | CAISNRGQWTNYGYTF | TGTGCCATCAGTAACCGGGGACAGTGGACTAACTATGGCTACACCTTC
TRBJ2-3 | - | TRBD1 | TRBV11-3 | CASSRRQGRADTQYF | TGTGCCAGCAGTCGTCGACAGGGACGGGCAGATACGCAGTATTTT
TRBJ2-6 | few | - | TRBV2 | CASSELAGEANVLTF | TGTGCCAGCAGTGAACTGGCAGGGGAGGCCAACGTCCTGACTTTC
TRBJ2-3 | - | - | TRBV3-1/TRBV3-2 | CASSEGGGRGTDTQYF | TGTGCCAGCAGCGAGGGGGGGGGCCGTGGCACAGATACGCAGTATTTT
TRBJ2-3 | - | - | TRBV19 | CASSLGAGVADTQYF | TGTGCCAGTAGTTTGGGGGCCGGGGTCGCAGATACGCAGTATTTT
TRBJ1-1 | few | TRBD1 | TRBV5-1 | CASSPWGQGELGNTEAFF | TGCGCCAGCAGCCCCTGGGGACAGGGAGAATTAGGAAACACTGAAGCTTTCTTT